The 17 T cell receptor beta chains listed next were all sequenced from one sample in a study of control samples from healthy donors and cancer patients. Sequencing used immunoSEQ multiplex PCR; TCRdb keeps in-frame clones, though not all of them. The sample has roughly 92,000 clones; approximately 90% are singletons. The sequenced sample consisted of blood. The receptors come from a woman between 50 and 59 years old in good health.

This sequence joins TRBV5-4 and TRBJ2-2, with 12 bases matching TRBD2. Germline V gene sequence: CDR1 SGHNT, CDR2 YYREEE (reference sequence). V dropped 3 bases and J dropped 5; count of bases not matched to a gene: 5. The CDR3 extends over 16 amino acids. The CDR3 protein is CASSYRLAGETGELFF. In DNA, the CDR3 is TGTGCCAGCAGCTACCGACTAGCGGGAGAGACCGGGGAGCTGTTTTTT.

V and J are TRBV27 and TRBJ1-1, with D hard to call. The CDR3 spans 15 residues. Trimming pared 2 bases from V and 0 bases from J, leaving 10 bases between. The germline CDR1 and CDR2 sequences are MNHEY and SMNVEV (reference sequence). The CDR3 region is CASSLLNRMNTEAFF. DNA of the CDR3: TGTGCCAGCAGTTTACTCAACAGAATGAACACTGAAGCTTTCTTT.

This chain connects TRBV11-2 to TRBJ2-2; no clear D gene. The germline V and J ends were trimmed by 5 bases and 0 bases, with 4 bases remaining between them. This CDR3 has 13 residues. The germline V gene encodes CDR1 SGHAT and CDR2 FQNNGV. The CDR3 DNA reads TGTGCCAGCAGCCCAACGAACACCGGGGAGCTGTTTTTT. It codes for CASSPTNTGELFF.

The chain combines TRBV4-3 with TRBJ1-5; 8 nucleotides line up with TRBD1. CDR1 is LGHNA and CDR2 is YSLEER in the germline V gene. CDR3 length equals 16 residues. With V trimmed by 4 bases and J by 2 bases, 7 bases remained unmatched. In nucleotides, the CDR3 is TGCGCCAGCAGCCGAGATCGGACAGGGCGCAATCAGCCCCAGCATTTT. Amino acid sequence: CASSRDRTGRNQPQHF.

This rearrangement joins TRBV7-2 to TRBJ2-2; D is possibly TRBD2 (6 bases). Trimming removed 5 bases from V and 6 bases from J, with 13 bases in between. The germline CDR1 and CDR2 sequences are SGHTA and FQGNSA. The CDR3 is 14 residues long. CDR3 protein: CASSVTWGAGELFF. The CDR3 coding sequence is TGTGCCAGCAGCGTAACCTGGGGGGCCGGGGAGCTGTTTTTT.

The chain uses TRBV11-2 and TRBJ1-5; tentative D call: TRBD1 (5 bases). This CDR3 contains 14 residues. Germline-derived CDR1 and CDR2 are SGHAT and FQNNGV. V lost 1 base and J lost 4, with 8 bases in between. CDR3 DNA sequence: TGTGCCAGCAGCTTAGTGGGGGGGAATCAGCCCCAGCATTTT. Translation gives CASSLVGGNQPQHF.

This clone has only a few counts. The V and J genes are TRBV6-5 and TRBJ2-1; perhaps TRBD1 as D (8 bases). The CDR3 sequence is 15 residues long. Trimming took off 6 bases at V and 7 bases at J, with 19 bases between the two ends. Germline CDR1 and CDR2: MNHEY and SVGAGI. CDR3 sequence (DNA): TGTGCCAGCAGGGACACAGGGGGGGAATCGAATGAGCAGTTCTTC. This translates into CASRDTGGESNEQFF.

As for this clone: One end of the junction varies from germline; a read error may be responsible. The chain combines TRBV7-3 with TRBJ1-1; D gene unclear. Per germline, CDR1 SGHTA and CDR2 FQGTGA. The CDR3 spans 13 residues. The DNA of the CDR3 is TGTGCCAGCAGCTTAAGCGGTAACAGTGAAGCTTTCTTT. It specifies CASSLSGNSEAFF.

This sequence joins TRBV2 and TRBJ1-1; 8 nucleotides line up with TRBD1. V was clipped by 4 bases and J by 8 bases; unmatched bases: 6. CDR1 is SNHLY, CDR2 FYNNEI, per germline. The CDR3 is 13 amino acids. CDR3 nucleotide sequence: TGTGCCAGCAGTGCCCTAGGACAGGGCGAAGCTTTCTTT. Amino acid sequence: CASSALGQGEAFF.

The chain carries TRBV5-8 and TRBJ1-2, with D unresolved. The CDR3 length is 11 residues. V lost 5 bases to trimming and J lost 5 bases, with 7 bases between them. Per germline, CDR1 SGHTS and CDR2 YDEGEE. The CDR3 coding sequence is TGTGCCAGCAGTAGGGAGTATGGCTACACCTTC. It encodes CASSREYGYTF.

The rearrangement uses TRBV5-1 and TRBJ1-1, with D unresolved. Per germline, CDR1 SGHRS and CDR2 YFSETQ. There are 12 residues in the CDR3. The V gene lost 4 bases and the J gene lost 1 base, with 5 bases spanning the gap. CDR3 in DNA: TGCGCCAGCAGCGCGCAGAACACTGAAGCTTTCTTT. Amino acid sequence: CASSAQNTEAFF.

The chain employs TRBV5-1 and TRBJ1-2; 8 positions agree with TRBD1. The germline gives CDR1 SGHRS, CDR2 YFSETQ. Trimming at V came to 3 bases and at J to 4 bases, leaving 5 bases not matched to a gene. This CDR3 contains 14 residues. CDR3 loop: CASSSTGDTYGYTF. CDR3 nucleotides: TGCGCCAGCAGCTCGACAGGGGATACCTATGGCTACACCTTC.

This chain uses TRBV6-5 with TRBJ2-1; the match to TRBD2 covers 7 bases. V dropped 11 bases and J dropped 6; count of bases not matched to a gene: 13. CDR1 and CDR2 from the germline V gene are MNHEY and SVGAGI. The CDR3 sequence is 14 residues long. The CDR3 DNA is TGTGCCGCCGAGCGGGACCATGCGGGCAATGAGCAGTTCTTC. Amino acids: CAAERDHAGNEQFF.

The chain uses TRBV4-3 and TRBJ2-1, with 7 bases identical to TRBD2. The germline CDR1 and CDR2 sequences are LGHNA and YSLEER. CDR3 length: 15 amino acids. Trimming at V came to 3 bases and at J to 0 bases, leaving 2 bases not matched to a gene. CDR3 protein: CASSQGGSSYNEQFF. DNA of the CDR3: TGCGCCAGCAGCCAGGGCGGGAGCTCCTACAATGAGCAGTTCTTC.

This chain uses TRBV19 with TRBJ2-1; the D gene is possibly TRBD2 (6 bases). The CDR3 covers 13 residues. The germline gives CDR1 LNHDA, CDR2 SQIVND (reference sequence). Trimming cost V 6 bases and J 4 bases, with 10 bases left between them. The CDR3 DNA is TGTGCCAGTAGGCCCCGGGAGTACAATGAGCAGTTCTTC. This translates into CASRPREYNEQFF.

The J gene is TRBJ1-6, the V gene TRBV28, with D perhaps TRBD1 (6 bases). Trimming removed 8 bases at V and 8 bases at J, with 13 bases between. The CDR3 is 13 amino acids. Per the germline V gene, CDR1 is MDHEN and CDR2 is SYDVKM. The CDR3 DNA sequence: TGTGCCAGCTCAACAGGGAGGGATTCACCCCTCCACTTT. Its protein is CASSTGRDSPLHF.

This clone was counted once. This sequence joins TRBV19 and TRBJ2-1; 9 bases are a match to TRBD2. CDR3 size: 13 residues. Germline CDR1 reads LNHDA; CDR2 reads SQIVND (reference sequence). V was pared by 8 bases and J by 4 bases, with 3 bases of the junction left unmatched. CDR3 DNA sequence: TGTGCCAGTCGACTAGCGGAGTACAATGAGCAGTTCTTC. It codes for CASRLAEYNEQFF.